One TCR beta chain is described in this entry. CDR3 length equals 14 residues. CDR1 and CDR2 from the germline V gene are SGHTA and FQGTGA. The entry originates in a study of tumor-infiltrating lymphocytes in oesophageal squamous cell carcinoma. TCRdb itself ran the PCR reads through MiXCR, one entry per CDR3 protein. The table includes about 12,000 distinct CDR3 sequences, about 50% detected once. The source material was esophageal tumor tissue. This TCR was sampled from a female donor with esophageal squamous cell carcinoma. V is TRBV7-3 and J is TRBJ2-4; 10 nucleotides agree with TRBD2. The J call may be wrong; the DNA end is better matched by TRBJ2-5. The CDR3: CASSEGGLAKTQYF. The CDR3 DNA sequence: TGTGCCAGCAGCGAAGGGGGACTAGCGAAGACCCAGTACTTC.